Following are 29 T cell receptor beta chains from one sample sequenced in a study of blood T cell repertoires in COVID-19. TCRdb's copy holds only in-frame clones and misses some; the assay was immunoSEQ multiplex PCR. The profile covers fewer than 200,000 clones, with 60% to 85% appearing a single time and 2.8% taken by the ten largest. Sequenced: peripheral blood. The receptors come from a man between 65 and 85 years old with acute or convalescent COVID-19.

This clone was detected a few times. This chain links TRBV4-2 with TRBJ2-1, with 7 bases identical to TRBD2. Germline trimming cut 5 bases from V and 4 bases from J; bases unmatched to any gene: 8. CDR1 and CDR2 from the germline V gene are LGHNA and YNFKEQ. This CDR3 contains 15 residues. The CDR3 here is CASSYTSDRYNEQFF. The CDR3 nucleotides read TGTGCCAGCAGCTACACTAGCGACCGGTACAATGAGCAGTTCTTC.

The rearrangement links TRBV6-5 to TRBJ1-3; maybe TRBD1 (6 bases). This CDR3 has 15 residues. Per the germline V gene, CDR1 is MNHEY and CDR2 is SVGAGI. The ends were cut back, 8 bases at V and 0 bases at J, with 14 bases in the middle. The CDR3 sequence is CASPGTPLSGNTIYF. In nucleotides, the CDR3 is TGTGCCAGCCCCGGGACACCGCTCTCTGGAAACACCATATATTTT.

V and J are TRBV7-2 and TRBJ2-1, with 9 bases identical to TRBD2. Germline CDR1 and CDR2: SGHTA and FQGNSA. The CDR3 runs to 16 residues. V lost 6 bases and J lost 6; bases outside the gene matches: 12. Written as DNA, the CDR3 is TGTGCCAGCAGAACCTCAAGCGGGGGGCCCCGCAATGAGCAGTTCTTC. It is translated as CASRTSSGGPRNEQFF. The variable domain in full, completed from reference TRBV7-2 and TRBJ2-1, reads GAGVSQSPSNKVTEKGKDVELRCDPISGHTALYWYRQSLGQGLEFLIYFQGNSAPDKSGLPSDRFSAERTGGSVSTLTIQRTQQEDSAVYLCASRTSSGGPRNEQFFGPGTRLTVL.

This clone turned up a few times. The chain has TRBV5-1 and TRBJ2-7; D is perhaps TRBD2 (5 bases). V was shortened by 4 bases and J by 6 bases, with 14 bases between the two germline ends. Germline CDR1 reads SGHRS; CDR2 reads YFSETQ. This CDR3 contains 13 residues. Here the CDR3 DNA reads TGCGCCAGCAGCCCTGGGGATGGAGGCGAGCAGTACTTC. Protein product: CASSPGDGGEQYF.

The V and J genes are TRBV5-1 and TRBJ1-2; a possible D gene is TRBD1 (6 bases). The CDR3 runs to 15 residues. Deletions cut 4 bases from V and 0 bases from J, with 13 bases between. CDR1 and CDR2 from the germline V gene are SGHRS and YFSETQ. CDR3 sequence reads: CASSPAGEANYGYTF. In DNA form, the CDR3 reads TGCGCCAGCAGCCCAGCAGGGGAAGCTAACTATGGCTACACCTTC.

This clone is a singleton in its sample. The chain recombines TRBV14 with TRBJ2-5, with D tentatively TRBD2 (6 bases). V lost 6 bases and J 1 base, leaving 18 bases between the germline ends. The germline V gene has CDR1 SGHDN and CDR2 FVKESK. The CDR3 has 16 amino acids. The CDR3 loop reads CASSPGSSGPQETQYF. CDR3 bases: TGTGCCAGCAGTCCCGGGAGTAGCGGCCCCCAAGAGACCCAGTACTTC.

The genes are TRBV6-1 and TRBJ1-5, with 9 bases fitting TRBD1. The CDR3 runs to 15 residues. The germline gives CDR1 MNHNS, CDR2 SASEGT. J gave up 7 bases and V 3 bases, and 7 bases lay outside the gene matches. CDR3 loop: CASSEGTGFWQPQHF. The CDR3, as DNA: TGTGCCAGCAGTGAGGGGACAGGGTTTTGGCAGCCCCAGCATTTT.

This clone was picked up one time. The chain links TRBV14 to TRBJ1-1; 7 bases line up with TRBD1. This CDR3 has 15 residues. The junction had 10 bases not matched to a gene; V was cut back by 4 bases and J by 5 bases. Per the germline V gene, CDR1 is SGHDN and CDR2 is FVKESK. The CDR3 bases are TGTGCCAGCAGCCCACCGACAGGGTCGCGTACTGAAGCTTTCTTT. Encoded protein: CASSPPTGSRTEAFF.

The chain recombines TRBV13 with TRBJ2-1; 14 nucleotides line up with TRBD2. From germline, CDR1 is PRHDT and CDR2 FYEKMQ (reference sequence). The V segment lost 4 bases and the J segment 3 bases; nucleotides outside the gene matches: 2. The CDR3 is made up of 16 amino acids. The CDR3 loop is CASSSGTSGGYNEQFF. CDR3 DNA sequence: TGTGCCAGCAGCTCAGGGACTAGCGGGGGCTACAATGAGCAGTTCTTC. The full variable domain, with the rest looked up from reference TRBV13 and TRBJ2-1, is AAGVIQSPRHLIKEKRETATLKCYPIPRHDTVYWYQQGPGQDPQFLISFYEKMQSDKGSIPDRFSAQQFSDYHSELNMSSLELGDSALYFCASSSGTSGGYNEQFFGPGTRLTVL.

The chain employs TRBV29-1 and TRBJ1-2; D perhaps matches TRBD1 (5 bases). Trimming removed 4 bases from V and 4 bases from J, with 19 bases in between. This CDR3 is built from 15 residues. Germline CDR1 is SQVTM and CDR2 is ANQGSEA. The DNA of the CDR3 is TGCAGCGTTGGGGGGGAAGGAAATCTTGGCTATGGCTACACCTTC. Protein product: CSVGGEGNLGYGYTF. The whole variable domain, filled in from reference TRBV29-1 and TRBJ1-2, reads SAVISQKPSRDICQRGTSLTIQCQVDSQVTMMFWYRQQPGQSLTLIATANQGSEATYESGFVIDKFPISRPNLTFSTLTVSNMSPEDSSIYLCSVGGEGNLGYGYTFGSGTRLTVV.

V and J are TRBV4-1 and TRBJ1-1; D is undetermined. From germline, CDR1 is MGHRA and CDR2 YSYEKL. CDR3 length equals 14 residues. Trimming shortened V by 6 bases and J by 0 bases, and 11 bases separated the two germline ends. In DNA form, the CDR3 reads TGCGCCAGCAGTAACTACCCCATGAACACTGAAGCTTTCTTT. This gives the protein CASSNYPMNTEAFF.

The chain couples TRBV27 to TRBJ2-3, with 8 bases lining up with TRBD1. From germline, CDR1 is MNHEY and CDR2 SMNVEV (reference sequence). This CDR3 has 15 residues. The V and J ends lost 6 bases and 1 base, in that order; junction bases with no gene match: 6. The CDR3 DNA reads TGTGCCAGCAGACCGGGACAGGAGGGCACAGATACGCAGTATTTT. Its protein product is CASRPGQEGTDTQYF.

The chain combines TRBV7-6 with TRBJ2-5, with D possibly TRBD2 on 5 matching bases. Deletions cut 1 base from V and 1 base from J, with 16 bases between. The length of the CDR3 is 17 residues. CDR1 and CDR2 (germline): SGHVS, FNYEAQ. The CDR3 region has the DNA TGTGCCAGCAGCTTAGTCTCCCAGCGGCGACGCCAAGAGACCCAGTACTTC. Translation gives CASSLVSQRRRQETQYF.

The chain employs TRBV15 and TRBJ1-4; 7 bases fit TRBD1. The V segment lost 4 bases and the J segment 12 bases; nucleotides outside the gene matches: 8. The length of the CDR3 is 13 residues. CDR1 and CDR2 from the germline V gene are LNHNV and YYDKDF (reference sequence). This CDR3 reads CATSTGTEEQLFF. In nucleotides, the CDR3 is TGTGCCACCAGCACAGGGACAGAGGAACAACTGTTTTTT.

J is TRBJ1-1 and V is TRBV18; D not resolved. The germline V gene encodes CDR1 KGHSH and CDR2 LQKENI. With 0 bases removed from V and 0 bases from J, the gap between germline ends came to 8 bases. The CDR3 is 15 amino acids. CDR3 DNA sequence: TGTGCCAGCTCACCACCGAACGGTATGAACACTGAAGCTTTCTTT. It yields the protein CASSPPNGMNTEAFF.

The chain carries TRBV5-4 and TRBJ1-3; possible D gene TRBD1, 6 bases. Trimming pared 2 bases from V and 3 bases from J, leaving 12 bases between. The germline V gene encodes CDR1 SGHNT and CDR2 YYREEE (reference sequence). The CDR3 length is 15 residues. The CDR3 region has the DNA TGTGCCAGCAGCTTACAGGGACGCGGTGGAAACACCATATATTTT. This sequence encodes CASSLQGRGGNTIYF.

In its sample, this clone was seen a few times. The rearrangement links TRBV20-1 to TRBJ2-6; TRBD1 might be the D (6 bases). CDR3 length: 15 residues. The V end lost 3 bases, the J end lost 0 bases, and 9 bases lay between the germline ends. Germline-derived CDR1 and CDR2 are DFQATT and SNEGSKA (reference sequence). The CDR3 DNA follows: TGCAGTGCTAGTCTAGGGGGCTCTGGGGCCAACGTCCTGACTTTC. As protein: CSASLGGSGANVLTF.

V gene TRBV5-1 combines with J gene TRBJ2-1, with 7 bases identical to TRBD2. V gave up 1 base and J gave up 1 base; unmatched junction bases: 14. The CDR3 is 19 residues long. The germline gives CDR1 SGHRS, CDR2 YFSETQ. The CDR3 DNA follows: TGCGCCAGCAGCTTGTTAGGTGGCGGGAGATATGGATCCTACAATGAGCAGTTCTTC. Translating it yields CASSLLGGGRYGSYNEQFF. The full variable domain, its missing parts supplied by reference TRBV5-1 and TRBJ2-1, is KAGVTQTPRYLIKTRGQQVTLSCSPISGHRSVSWYQQTPGQGLQFLFEYFSETQRNKGNFPGRFSGRQFSNSRSEMNVSTLELGDSALYLCASSLLGGGRYGSYNEQFFGPGTRLTVL.

J is TRBJ2-7 and V is TRBV27; 9 nucleotides agree with TRBD2. This CDR3 has 15 amino acids. Trimming removed 1 base from V and 5 bases from J; junction bases left unmatched: 6. Per the germline V gene, CDR1 is MNHEY and CDR2 is SMNVEV (reference sequence). This CDR3 reads CASSLLASGVDEQYF. CDR3 bases: TGTGCCAGCAGTTTATTAGCTAGCGGGGTCGACGAGCAGTACTTC.

The chain links TRBV27 to TRBJ1-4, with 11 bases matching TRBD1. Trimming removed 5 bases from V and 3 bases from J; junction bases left unmatched: 5. The CDR3 extends over 16 amino acids. Per germline, CDR1 MNHEY and CDR2 SMNVEV (reference sequence). The CDR3 protein is CASSIGQGAANEKLFF. The CDR3, as DNA: TGTGCCAGCAGTATCGGACAGGGGGCAGCTAATGAAAAACTGTTTTTT.

This clone was seen a single time. The chain is built from TRBV19 and TRBJ1-5; D is uncertain. V was shortened by 7 bases and J by 9 bases, with 13 bases between the two germline ends. The germline V gene has CDR1 LNHDA and CDR2 SQIVND (reference sequence). The CDR3 totals 12 residues. The CDR3 region is CASNTLPGPQHF. The CDR3 DNA follows: TGTGCCAGTAACACCCTCCCAGGGCCCCAGCATTTT.

The chain joins TRBV7-9 to TRBJ2-3, with 9 bases fitting TRBD2. Trimming removed 4 bases from V and 2 bases from J; junction bases left unmatched: 4. The CDR3 loop spans 15 amino acids. Germline CDR1 SEHNR, CDR2 FQNEAQ (reference sequence). CDR3 sequence reads: CASSSSSGATDTQYF. The CDR3 nucleotides are TGTGCCAGCAGCTCGTCTAGCGGGGCCACAGATACGCAGTATTTT.

The sample holds a few counts of this clone. The chain couples TRBV3-1 (or the pseudogene TRBV3-2) to TRBJ1-2; tentatively, D is TRBD1 (5 bases). This CDR3 spans 16 amino acids. Germline V gene lookup returns CDR1 LGHDT and CDR2 YNNKEL (reference sequence). The V gene lost 0 bases and the J gene lost 8 bases, with 19 bases spanning the gap. The CDR3 sequence: CASSQDSGRVLGGYTF. In nucleotides, the CDR3 is TGTGCCAGCAGCCAAGATAGCGGCAGGGTGCTTGGCGGCTACACCTTC.

This clone was detected only a few times. The rearrangement links TRBV19 to TRBJ2-3, with 7 nucleotides matching TRBD2. J gave up 6 bases and V 10 bases, and 13 bases lay outside the gene matches. CDR3 length equals 14 residues. Germline V CDR1 and CDR2: LNHDA, SQIVND (reference sequence). The CDR3 DNA reads as TGTGCCACTGAAGAGGAGCGGGGTGGGGATACGCAGTATTTT. Its protein is CATEEERGGDTQYF.

This clone came up once. The chain is built from TRBV6-1 and TRBJ2-3; 9 bases are a match to TRBD2. The germline gives CDR1 MNHNS, CDR2 SASEGT. This CDR3 is 13 amino acids long. V gave up 0 bases and J gave up 12 bases; unmatched junction bases: 4. For the CDR3, the DNA is TGTGCCAGCAGTGAAGCGCGGGAGGGCCCTCAGTATTTT. It codes for CASSEAREGPQYF.

V usage is TRBV11-1 and J usage is TRBJ2-1; D might be TRBD1 (6 bases). V shed 3 bases and J shed 7 bases, with 16 bases lying between them. This CDR3 has 15 residues. Germline loops: CDR1 SGHAT, CDR2 FQDESV (reference sequence). The CDR3 sequence: CASSFLSTGLNEQFF. The CDR3, as DNA: TGTGCCAGCAGCTTTCTCAGCACAGGGCTAAATGAGCAGTTCTTC.

The rearrangement links TRBV14 to TRBJ1-1; D is possibly TRBD1 (6 bases). Germline loops: CDR1 SGHDN, CDR2 FVKESK. The ends were cut back, 1 base at V and 6 bases at J, with 9 bases in the middle. CDR3 length equals 13 residues. CDR3 sequence reads: CASSQARGAEAFF. The CDR3 region has the DNA TGTGCCAGCAGCCAAGCCAGGGGAGCTGAAGCTTTCTTT. The whole variable domain, remainder taken from reference TRBV14 and TRBJ1-1, is EAGVTQFPSHSVIEKGQTVTLRCDPISGHDNLYWYRRVMGKEIKFLLHFVKESKQDESGMPNNRFLAERTGGTYSTLKVQPAELEDSGVYFCASSQARGAEAFFGQGTRLTVV.

This clone turned up a few times. The CDR3 reads CASSFDAEGGNTIYF. In nucleotides, the CDR3 is TGCGCCAGCAGCTTCGACGCGGAGGGTGGAAACACCATATATTTT. The J gene is TRBJ1-3, the V gene TRBV5-1; D is uncertain. Germline-derived CDR1 and CDR2 are SGHRS and YFSETQ. CDR3 length: 15 amino acids. Trimming cost V 2 bases and J 3 bases, with 12 bases left between them.

The chain is built from TRBV28 and TRBJ2-1, with a weak D call TRBD2 (5 bases). Trimming removed 5 bases at V and 9 bases at J, with 14 bases between. The CDR3 extends over 13 amino acids. Per germline, CDR1 MDHEN and CDR2 SYDVKM. CDR3 coding DNA: TGTGCCAGCAGTAGCGGCAACGCGGGTGAGCAGTTCTTC. Translation gives CASSSGNAGEQFF.